The 29 T cell receptor beta chains reported below all come from one sample, sequenced in a study of blood T cells in healthy people across ages. Primed by a sample-barcoded 5' primer and a J-beta primer mix, a second PCR proceeded for about 6 to 12 cycles. TCRdb ran MiXCR on the 5' RACE reads and lists one entry per CDR3 protein. This table has about 1.1 million distinct CDR3 sequences, roughly two fifths appearing once. Material: blood. The receptors here all came from a man aged 18 to 30 in good health.

The chain has TRBV25-1 and TRBJ2-1; D not certain. The CDR3 consists of 12 residues. Germline V gene lookup returns CDR1 MGHDK and CDR2 SYGVNS. V lost 1 base, J lost 9 bases, and 7 bases lay in between. The CDR3 loop reads CASSELATEQFF. CDR3 coding DNA: TGTGCCAGCAGTGAATTGGCTACTGAGCAGTTCTTC.

The V call is TRBV28, the J call TRBJ1-2, with a weak D call TRBD1 (5 bases). Trimming stripped 6 bases from V and 1 base from J, with 15 bases between. CDR1 is MDHEN and CDR2 is SYDVKM in the germline V gene. The CDR3 has 15 residues. The CDR3 loop is CASRPTGVVNYGYTF. In DNA form, the CDR3 reads TGTGCCAGCAGGCCGACGGGGGTAGTTAACTATGGCTACACCTTC.

This clonotype was seen a handful of times. The chain uses TRBV3-1 and TRBJ2-3, with D unclear. V dropped 1 base and J dropped 6 bases, with 8 bases sitting between them. Per germline, CDR1 LGHDT and CDR2 YNNKEL (reference sequence). The length of the CDR3 is 13 residues. The CDR3, as DNA: TGTGCCAGCAGCCAAGTAGCCTCGGATACGCAGTATTTT. This translates into CASSQVASDTQYF.

The CDR3 coding sequence is TGCAGTGCTGTTGAGGGGGGAGGGGACCTGGGTGGCTACACCTTC. Its translation: CSAVEGGGDLGGYTF. J is TRBJ1-2 and V is TRBV20-1; D is perhaps TRBD1 (6 bases). The germline V and J ends were trimmed by 5 bases and 7 bases, with 23 bases remaining between them. The germline CDR1 and CDR2 sequences are DFQATT and SNEGSKA (reference sequence). The CDR3 is 15 residues long.

This clonotype appeared a few times. The chain links TRBV10-3 to TRBJ2-5, with D uncertain. V was trimmed by 4 bases and J by 0 bases, leaving 9 bases between them. The CDR3 is 14 residues long. The V gene's germline CDR1 is ENHRY and CDR2 SYGVKD. The CDR3 region is CAISGVAYQETQYF. DNA for the CDR3: TGTGCCATCAGTGGGGTCGCGTACCAAGAGACCCAGTACTTC.

The chain has TRBV9 and TRBJ2-6, with D unresolved. V was shortened by 0 bases and J by 1 base, with 5 bases between the two germline ends. The CDR3 totals 15 residues. Germline V gene data show CDR1 as SGDLS and CDR2 as YYNGEE. The CDR3 sequence: CASSVAASGANVLTF. CDR3 bases: TGTGCCAGCAGCGTAGCAGCATCTGGGGCCAACGTCCTGACTTTC. Full variable domain (rest looked up from reference TRBV9 and TRBJ2-6): DSGVTQTPKHLITATGQRVTLRCSPRSGDLSVYWYQQSLDQGLQFLIQYYNGEERAKGNILERFSAQQFPDLHSELNLSSLELGDSALYFCASSVAASGANVLTFGAGSRLTVL.

This chain connects TRBV27 to TRBJ2-5, with 7 bases lining up with TRBD1. The V and J ends lost 5 bases and 7 bases, in that order; junction bases with no gene match: 10. The CDR3 runs 14 residues. Germline loops: CDR1 MNHEY, CDR2 SMNVEV (reference sequence). The CDR3 nucleotides read TGTGCCAGCAGTCTCATGAACAGGGGCTCGACCCAGTACTTC. Its protein is CASSLMNRGSTQYF.

There are a few counts of this clonotype. This sequence joins TRBV12-3 or TRBV12-4 and TRBJ1-4; 7 positions match TRBD1. This CDR3 comprises 15 residues. V lost 2 bases, J lost 5 bases, and 5 bases stayed unmatched. The CDR3 region has the DNA TGTGCCAGCAGTTTATCGGGACAGTGGAATGAAAAACTGTTTTTT. Residues: CASSLSGQWNEKLFF.

This clonotype turned up a few times. One junction end does not reproduce the germline sequence, and a read error may be involved. The chain employs TRBV20-1 and TRBJ2-6; a weak D match, TRBD1 (7 bases). Germline lookup yields CDR1 DFQATT and CDR2 SNEGSKA (reference sequence). The CDR3 has 14 residues. The CDR3 sequence is CSAREWQGGNVLTF. The CDR3 nucleotides read TGCAGTGCTAGAGAATGGCAGGGGGGCAACGTCCTGACTTTC.

The chain combines TRBV20-1 with TRBJ1-1; TRBD1 agrees at 9 bases. V gave up 3 bases and J gave up 3 bases; unmatched junction bases: 5. This CDR3 region has 14 residues. The germline gives CDR1 DFQATT, CDR2 SNEGSKA (reference sequence). The CDR3 spells CSARFRQGDTEAFF. The CDR3 nucleotides are TGCAGTGCTAGGTTTCGACAGGGGGACACTGAAGCTTTCTTT.

This clonotype was detected many times. This chain uses TRBV10-3 with TRBJ2-1, with a tentative D call TRBD1 (5 bases). Germline loops: CDR1 ENHRY, CDR2 SYGVKD. The CDR3 extends over 13 amino acids. Trimming shortened V by 7 bases and J by 5 bases, and 12 bases separated the two germline ends. The CDR3 spells CAINREGDNEQFF. The CDR3 DNA reads as TGTGCCATCAACAGAGAAGGGGACAATGAGCAGTTCTTC.

With respect to this clonotype: Given a much more abundant clone one base away, this may be a read error. CDR3 protein: CASTSPYEQYF. As DNA, the CDR3 is TGTGCCAGCACCTCCCCCTACGAGCAGTACTTC. The chain uses TRBV6-2 or TRBV6-3 and TRBJ2-7; no firm D call. Germline CDR1 reads MNHEY; CDR2 reads SVGEGT. V dropped 7 bases and J dropped 2 bases, with 6 bases sitting between them. The CDR3 length is 11 residues.

As for this clonotype: Possible read error: a much larger clone is one base away. The CDR3 region has the DNA TGCGCCAGCAGCGTCGTCGAGGGGTCCTACGAGCAGTACTTC. The encoded protein is CASSVVEGSYEQYF. The gene calls are TRBV5-1 and TRBJ2-7; D is tentatively TRBD1 or TRBD2 (5 bases each). Germline CDR1 is SGHRS and CDR2 is YFSETQ. The CDR3 extends over 14 amino acids. Trimming shortened V by 4 bases and J by 1 base, and 12 bases separated the two germline ends.

This clonotype turned up a few times. This chain joins TRBV6-5 and TRBJ2-3; D might be TRBD1 (5 bases). This CDR3 spans 15 amino acids. Trimming took 5 bases from V and 2 from J, leaving 14 bases between them. Per the germline V gene, CDR1 is MNHEY and CDR2 is SVGAGI. As DNA, the CDR3 is TGTGCCAGCAGTGTCAATGGGGCGGTCACAGATACGCAGTATTTT. It codes for CASSVNGAVTDTQYF.

This clonotype has only a few counts. This chain connects TRBV11-2 to TRBJ1-5, with D tentatively TRBD1 (6 bases). Trimming removed 4 bases from V and 2 bases from J, with 15 bases in between. From germline, CDR1 is SGHAT and CDR2 FQNNGV. The CDR3 covers 16 residues. The chain's CDR3 is CASSSGVVAGNQPQHF. In DNA form, the CDR3 reads TGTGCCAGCAGCTCAGGGGTGGTAGCGGGCAATCAGCCCCAGCATTTT. Using reference TRBV11-2 and TRBJ1-5 for the parts outside the CDR3, the full variable domain is EAGVAQSPRYKIIEKRQSVAFWCNPISGHATLYWYQQILGQGPKLLIQFQNNGVVDDSQLPKDRFSAERLKGVDSTLKIQPAKLEDSAVYLCASSSGVVAGNQPQHFGDGTRLSIL.

This clonotype was seen many times. The V and J genes are TRBV6-1 and TRBJ2-7; possible D gene TRBD2, 5 bases. Germline V gene data show CDR1 as MNHNS and CDR2 as SASEGT. The ends were cut back, 3 bases at V and 9 bases at J, with 9 bases in the middle. This CDR3 has 11 residues. In nucleotides, the CDR3 is TGTGCCAGCAGTGAGTCGGAGGTGCAGTACTTC. This sequence encodes CASSESEVQYF.

The J gene is TRBJ2-5, the V gene TRBV5-1, with 7 bases matching TRBD1. The germline gives CDR1 SGHRS, CDR2 YFSETQ. The CDR3 loop spans 14 amino acids. The J segment lost 11 bases and the V segment lost 2 bases, leaving 12 bases of the junction unmatched. The CDR3 nucleotides are TGCGCCAGCAGCTTCTACAGGGGAAGGAATGAGCAGTACTTC. Residues: CASSFYRGRNEQYF.

This clonotype was found a few times. The chain couples TRBV20-1 to TRBJ1-6; tentative D call: TRBD1 (5 bases). The CDR3 is made up of 13 amino acids. V lost 3 bases and J 6 bases, leaving 9 bases between the germline ends. The germline gives CDR1 DFQATT, CDR2 SNEGSKA (reference sequence). The CDR3 is CSASQGINSPLHF. The CDR3 DNA reads as TGCAGTGCTAGTCAGGGAATTAATTCACCCCTCCACTTT.

Only a few counts were recorded for this clonotype. In DNA form, the CDR3 reads TGCGCCAGCAGCGCATTACAGGTCGATGAGCAGTTCTTC. Its protein is CASSALQVDEQFF. The chain joins TRBV4-1 to TRBJ2-1; D might be TRBD1 (5 bases). The CDR3 is made up of 13 amino acids. Germline V CDR1 and CDR2: MGHRA, YSYEKL. The V end was cut by 5 bases, the J end by 8 bases, with 13 bases between.

V gene TRBV4-2 combines with J gene TRBJ2-5; D is possibly TRBD1 or TRBD2 (5 bases each). Germline V gene lookup returns CDR1 LGHNA and CDR2 YNFKEQ. The V gene lost 0 bases and the J gene lost 3 bases, with 11 bases spanning the gap. The CDR3 is 15 residues long. CDR3 region: CASSQDGTTKETQYF. The CDR3 coding sequence is TGTGCCAGCAGCCAAGATGGGACGACAAAAGAGACCCAGTACTTC.

Only a few counts were recorded for this clonotype. The J gene is TRBJ2-3, the V gene TRBV24-1; D gene ambiguous. Germline loops: CDR1 KGHDR, CDR2 SFDVKD. The CDR3 runs to 15 residues. The ends were cut back, 6 bases at V and 0 bases at J, with 12 bases in the middle. The CDR3 loop reads CATSLGSASTDTQYF. As DNA, the CDR3 is TGTGCCACCAGTCTAGGGTCGGCTAGCACAGATACGCAGTATTTT.

This clonotype has only a few counts. This chain links TRBV2 with TRBJ1-2; a weak D match, TRBD1 (6 bases). V was clipped by 8 bases and J by 5 bases, with 15 bases between them. CDR3 length equals 13 residues. Germline CDR1 and CDR2: SNHLY and FYNNEI. CDR3 region: CASALQGSYGYTF. The CDR3 DNA sequence: TGTGCCAGCGCTTTACAGGGCTCATATGGCTACACCTTC.

The V call is TRBV5-1, the J call TRBJ1-2; D is perhaps TRBD1 (5 bases). CDR1 SGHRS and CDR2 YFSETQ come from the germline V gene. V lost 1 base and J lost 11, with 15 bases in between. This CDR3 region has 13 residues. This CDR3 is CASSLPQGRGYTF. CDR3 DNA: TGCGCCAGCAGCTTGCCCCAGGGTCGGGGATACACCTTC.

The rearrangement uses TRBV6-1 and TRBJ1-1; D call uncertain. Germline lookup yields CDR1 MNHNS and CDR2 SASEGT. Trimming removed 7 bases at V and 1 base at J, with 10 bases between. This CDR3 has 13 residues. CDR3: CASTTEPNTEAFF. CDR3 bases: TGTGCCAGCACAACGGAGCCGAACACTGAAGCTTTCTTT.

The rearrangement links TRBV7-8 to TRBJ2-1; 8 bases are a match to TRBD1. The closer fit of TRBJ2-7 to the DNA end suggests the J call may be wrong. CDR1 and CDR2 from the germline V gene are SGHVS and FQNEAQ. The CDR3 sequence is 15 residues long. The CDR3 spells CASSHRDRTYNEQYF. CDR3 nucleotides: TGTGCCAGCAGCCACAGGGACAGGACCTACAATGAGCAGTACTTC.

The chain uses TRBV12-3 or TRBV12-4 and TRBJ1-2, with unresolved D. The CDR3 totals 13 residues. Between the trimmed V and J ends, which lost 5 bases and 7 bases, there was a span of 14 bases. The CDR3 region is CASSHIKSRGYTF. CDR3 bases: TGTGCCAGCAGTCACATCAAGTCCCGTGGCTACACCTTC.

The chain combines TRBV12-3 or TRBV12-4 with TRBJ1-5; D gene uncertain. CDR3 length: 14 residues. The V end was cut by 5 bases, the J end by 5 bases, with 13 bases between. The CDR3 sequence is CASSVFGIDQPQHF. The CDR3 DNA follows: TGTGCCAGCAGTGTGTTTGGAATAGATCAGCCCCAGCATTTT.

The J gene is TRBJ2-1, the V gene TRBV4-1, with D unresolved. This CDR3 is built from 14 residues. Trimming removed 0 bases from V and 9 bases from J, with 12 bases in between. CDR1 and CDR2 from the germline V gene are MGHRA and YSYEKL. As DNA, the CDR3 is TGCGCCAGCAGCCAAGAGACTCCCGATGGTGAGCAGTTCTTC. Translating gives CASSQETPDGEQFF.

The chain recombines TRBV20-1 with TRBJ2-2; 7 bases are shared with TRBD1. Germline CDR1 is DFQATT and CDR2 is SNEGSKA (reference sequence). Losses at the gene ends were 5 bases for V and 0 bases for J; bases not matched to a gene: 6. The length of the CDR3 is 15 residues. CDR3: CSAPGQSANTGELFF. In DNA, the CDR3 is TGCAGTGCTCCGGGACAGAGCGCGAACACCGGGGAGCTGTTTTTT.